This is a list of T cell receptor beta chains from one sample in a study of cytomegalovirus exposure and HLA in healthy donors. Assay used: immunoSEQ multiplex PCR; TCRdb lists only in-frame clones, some missing. The table lists 210,000 or so clones, 75% to 90% of them singletons. Sequenced input: PBMCs. The receptors derive from a young woman in good health and CMV-seronegative. CDR3s include the opening cysteine and the closing phenylalanine or tryptophan. Fields, in order: D gene, clone size, V gene, J gene, CDR3 DNA, CDR3 protein. The D gene is left open where the match is weak. Expanded clones are given a class, and other clones once, few, many or no size at all.

TRBD2	.	TRBV4-1	TRBJ2-5	TGCGCCAGCAGCCAGGGGAGGGGAGAGACCCAGTACTTC	CASSQGRGETQYF
TRBD1	.	TRBV15	TRBJ1-6	TGTGCCACCAGCAGAGAGGGGACAGGGACCTCACCCCTCCACTTT	CATSREGTGTSPLHF
TRBD2	.	TRBV11-3	TRBJ2-5	TGTGCCAGCAGCCCGGGAAGCGGGACAGAGACCCAGTACTTC	CASSPGSGTETQYF
.	.	TRBV5-6	TRBJ2-7	TGTGCCAGCAGCTTTTGGGACACAAGGTACGAGCAGTACTTC	CASSFWDTRYEQYF
TRBD1	.	TRBV5-1	TRBJ2-1	TGCGCCAGCAGCTCACCCCCTAGGGACAGCACCTACAATGAGCAGTTCTTC	CASSSPPRDSTYNEQFF
.	.	TRBV14	TRBJ1-1	TGTGCCAGCAGCCTCGCATCGGGGATAACTGAAGCTTTCTTT	CASSLASGITEAFF
TRBD2	.	TRBV18	TRBJ2-3	TGTGCCAGCTCACTAGGTCCAGCGGGATCCACAGATACGCAGTATTTT	CASSLGPAGSTDTQYF
.	.	TRBV9	TRBJ2-7	TGTGCCAGCAGCGTAGAAGCGGCTCCCCCCTACGAGCAGTACTTC	CASSVEAAPPYEQYF
.	.	TRBV11-3	TRBJ1-6	TGTGCCAGCAGCTCCCGGACAGCTTATAATTCACCCCTCCACTTT	CASSSRTAYNSPLHF
.	.	TRBV27	TRBJ2-7	TGTGCCAGCAGCTGGGGCCCCCCGCTCGAGCAGTACTTC	CASSWGPPLEQYF
.	.	TRBV7-8	TRBJ1-1	TGTGCCAGCAGCCCGTTTGCAGTTCAGAACACTGAAGCTTTCTTT	CASSPFAVQNTEAFF
.	.	TRBV4-3	TRBJ1-2	TGCGCCAGCAGCCAAGAAATGGGCGAGATCGGCTACACCTTC	CASSQEMGEIGYTF
TRBD1	few	TRBV6-1	TRBJ1-1	TGTGCCAGCGCGACAGGGGGCGCGGTAGACACTGAAGCTTTCTTT	CASATGGAVDTEAFF
TRBD2	.	TRBV10-1	TRBJ2-1	TGCGCCAGCAGTGCCGGGACTAGCGGCGACTACAATGAGCAGTTCTTC	CASSAGTSGDYNEQFF
.	.	TRBV6-6	TRBJ2-7	TGTGCCAGCACCCACGAGAACTACGAGCAGTACTTC	CASTHENYEQYF
TRBD1	.	TRBV5-1	TRBJ2-1	TGCGCCAGCAGCGCCCGACAGGGTTCCTACAATGAGCAGTTCTTC	CASSARQGSYNEQFF
TRBD1	.	TRBV7-2	TRBJ2-7	TGTGCCAGCACCGAGGACAGGGGACGATACGAGCAGTACTTC	CASTEDRGRYEQYF
TRBD2	.	TRBV11-1	TRBJ2-1	TGTGCCAGCAGCTTTGGTCGACTAGCGGGCAATGAGCAGTTCTTC	CASSFGRLAGNEQFF
.	.	TRBV19	TRBJ1-1	TGTGCCAGTAGCGAAGACAGCCTGAACACTGAAGCTTTCTTT	CASSEDSLNTEAFF
TRBD1	.	TRBV4-2	TRBJ1-5	TGTGCCAGCAGCCAAGATAGGGGGCAAACGGGACAGCCCCAGCATTTT	CASSQDRGQTGQPQHF
TRBD2	once	TRBV30	TRBJ2-5	TGTGCCTTACACCCGGCTAGCGGGAGGCGGGAGACCCAGTACTTC	CALHPASGRRETQYF
.	.	TRBV19	TRBJ2-7	TGTGCCAGTAGGCCGGGACTCAACTCCTACGAGCAGTACTTC	CASRPGLNSYEQYF
TRBD1	.	TRBV19	TRBJ2-7	TGTGCCAGTAAAAGGTTGGCAGGGGGCTACGAGCAGTACTTC	CASKRLAGGYEQYF
TRBD1	.	TRBV29-1	TRBJ1-2	TGCAGCGTTGAATTCGGACAGGGAGGCTACACCTTC	CSVEFGQGGYTF
TRBD1	.	TRBV7-9	TRBJ1-2	TGTTCCAGCAGCTTAGAAGGGCTCTTTGGACAGGGCCGAGGTGGCTACACCTTC	CSSSLEGLFGQGRGGYTF
.	few	TRBV5-1	TRBJ1-2	TGCGCCAGCAGCTCCACAGCTAACTATGGCTACACCTTC	CASSSTANYGYTF
TRBD1	.	TRBV11-3	TRBJ2-3	TGTGCCAGCAGCCGACCTATAGGACAGGGCGGCACAGATACGCAGTATTTT	CASSRPIGQGGTDTQYF